This T cell receptor (beta chain) is drawn from a study of vaccination effects on CD4 cells after COVID-19. To note about this clone: No antigen is known for it.

Findings and caveats of the study: Clonal contraction was marked in infection- and vaccine-induced clones late after vaccination. Few convalescent patients, and no early post-infection timepoints, were available to the study.

The assay was immunoSEQ multiplex PCR, and TCRdb's table has in-frame clones only and misses some. The sample yields tens of thousands of clones, roughly 80% seen once. CDR3 size: 14 residues. The germline V gene has CDR1 KGHSH and CDR2 LQKENI. The germline V and J ends were trimmed by 2 bases and 5 bases, with 10 bases remaining between them. ViraFEST expansion of antigen-specific CD4+ T cells with viral peptide pools preceded sequencing. When around nine days of culture had elapsed, CD4+ T cells were isolated. Each participant received a vaccine that was either BNT162b2 or mRNA-1273, given as two doses. Nucleocapsid antibodies were negative in the vaccine recipients, who had never had SARS-CoV-2 infection.

The chain recombines TRBV18 with TRBJ1-3, with a tentative D call TRBD1 (5 bases). This TCR derives from a human donor who received a COVID-19 vaccine. Sequenced material: CD4+ T cells from PBMCs cultured with HCoV-OC43 spike peptides, taken after COVID-19 vaccination. Subset indicated: HCoV-OC43 spike overlapping peptide pool stimulation. Here the CDR3 reads CASSPEGLRNTIYF. The CDR3 DNA reads as TGTGCCAGCTCACCAGAGGGGCTCAGAAACACCATATATTTT.